This is a list of T cell receptor beta chains from one sample in a study of cytotoxic CD8 clonotypes in ibrutinib-treated CLL. Sequenced by immunoSEQ multiplex PCR; TCRdb stores in-frame clones only, minus some. Found here are approximately 160,000 clones, more than 70% of them singletons; the top ten hold 3% to 3.5%. The source material was PBMCs, sampled at disease progression, from a patient treated with ibrutinib. Receptors were obtained from a human donor with chronic lymphocytic leukemia. Both conserved end residues are trimmed from each CDR3.

CDR3aa,v_gene,j_gene
ASSPQTSGTHEQF,TRBV4-3,TRBJ2-1
ASSVFGIQETQY,TRBV9,TRBJ2-5
SALGAYEQY,TRBV20-1,TRBJ2-7
ASSQAVMRGSYNYGYT,TRBV4-3,TRBJ1-2
ASSYSAGGGSKLF,TRBV6-5,TRBJ2-2
ASSLVSSETQY,TRBV5-1,TRBJ2-5
AISESAGNINSGEQY,TRBV10-3,TRBJ2-7
ASGRTGASERSGYT,TRBV27,TRBJ1-2
ASSQNTEAF,TRBV7-6,TRBJ1-1
ASSGGRLAGQETQY,TRBV5-4,TRBJ2-5
ASSLVPGSGNTIY,TRBV7-2,TRBJ1-3
ASTGRFEDTQY,TRBV5-4,TRBJ2-3
ASSIVQGYYGYT,TRBV19,TRBJ1-2
ATSRDRGLEHNEQF,TRBV15,TRBJ2-1
ASAITQTGQYGYT,TRBV18,TRBJ1-2
ASSPGGEGLNTEAF,TRBV19,TRBJ1-1